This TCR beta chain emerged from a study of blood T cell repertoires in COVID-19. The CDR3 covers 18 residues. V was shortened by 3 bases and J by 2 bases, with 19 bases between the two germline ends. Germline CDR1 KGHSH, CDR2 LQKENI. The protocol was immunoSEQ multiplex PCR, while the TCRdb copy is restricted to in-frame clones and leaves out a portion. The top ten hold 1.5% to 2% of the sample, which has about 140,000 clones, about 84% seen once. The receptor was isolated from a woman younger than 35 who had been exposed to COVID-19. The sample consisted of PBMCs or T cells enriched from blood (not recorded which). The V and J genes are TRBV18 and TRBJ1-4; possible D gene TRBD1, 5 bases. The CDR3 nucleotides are TGTGCCAGCTCACCTACAGGTAGAGTTGGTAGGACTAATGAAAAACTGTTTTTT. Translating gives CASSPTGRVGRTNEKLFF.